These 22 T cell receptor beta chains share one sample of origin, sequenced in a study of control samples from healthy donors and cancer patients. Sequencing used immunoSEQ multiplex PCR; TCRdb keeps in-frame clones, though not all of them. The table has about 120,000 clones, over 80% seen once. Input material: PBMCs. The receptors stem from a man older than 75 with head and neck cancer.

The V gene is TRBV5-1, the J gene TRBJ2-7, with D tentatively TRBD1 (6 bases). Germline lookup yields CDR1 SGHRS and CDR2 YFSETQ. The V end was cut by 2 bases, the J end by 2 bases, with 11 bases between. The length of the CDR3 is 14 residues. CDR3 sequence (DNA): TGCGCCAGCAGCTTCCGGGACACCACCTACGAGCAGTACTTC. Residues: CASSFRDTTYEQYF.

V gene TRBV6-6 combines with J gene TRBJ1-3; no definite D call. CDR3 size: 11 residues. CDR1 is MNHNY, CDR2 SVGAGI, per germline (reference sequence). Trimming cost V 2 bases and J 5 bases, with 1 base left between them. The CDR3 sequence: CASSYRNTIYF. The CDR3 region has the DNA TGTGCCAGCAGTTACCGAAACACCATATATTTT.

The V call is TRBV2, the J call TRBJ2-2, with TRBD2 matching over 9 bases. From germline, CDR1 is SNHLY and CDR2 FYNNEI. The CDR3 is 12 amino acids. V lost 8 bases, J lost 6 bases, and 1 base stayed unmatched. CDR3 sequence reads: CASVAGAGELFF. In DNA, the CDR3 is TGTGCCAGCGTAGCGGGGGCCGGGGAGCTGTTTTTT.

The rearrangement joins TRBV2 to TRBJ2-3, with D possibly TRBD1 on 5 matching bases. Germline CDR1 SNHLY, CDR2 FYNNEI. The CDR3 covers 17 residues. V was trimmed by 2 bases and J by 4 bases, leaving 19 bases between them. The CDR3 DNA is TGTGCCAGCAGTGAATCGTTAACCAGGGATATCGCAGATACGCAGTATTTT. The encoded protein is CASSESLTRDIADTQYF. The full variable domain, its missing parts supplied by reference TRBV2 and TRBJ2-3, is EPEVTQTPSHQVTQMGQEVILRCVPISNHLYFYWYRQILGQKVEFLVSFYNNEISEKSEIFDDQFSVERPDGSNFTLKIRSTKLEDSAMYFCASSESLTRDIADTQYFGPGTRLTVL.

This chain joins TRBV19 and TRBJ1-5; a weak D match, TRBD1 (5 bases). CDR3 length: 16 residues. Trimming cost V 3 bases and J 0 bases, with 12 bases left between them. Germline loops: CDR1 LNHDA, CDR2 SQIVND (reference sequence). The CDR3 DNA is TGTGCCAGTAGTATCGCACAGGAATATAGCAATCAGCCCCAGCATTTT. As protein: CASSIAQEYSNQPQHF. Based on the CDR3 plus reference TRBV19 and TRBJ1-5, the full variable domain is DGGITQSPKYLFRKEGQNVTLSCEQNLNHDAMYWYRQDPGQGLRLIYYSQIVNDFQKGDIAEGYSVSREKKESFPLTVTSAQKNPTAFYLCASSIAQEYSNQPQHFGDGTRLSIL.

The chain recombines TRBV5-1 with TRBJ1-3, with a tentative D call TRBD1 (5 bases). In germline, CDR1 is SGHRS, CDR2 YFSETQ. Trimming took 3 bases from V and 0 from J, leaving 19 bases between them. This CDR3 has 18 amino acids. The CDR3 region is CASSWGVGLGDSGNTIYF. CDR3 in DNA: TGCGCCAGCAGCTGGGGCGTGGGGCTGGGAGACTCTGGAAACACCATATATTTT.

The chain joins TRBV19 to TRBJ2-2, with D tentatively TRBD1 or TRBD2 (5 bases each). Trimming shortened V by 6 bases and J by 5 bases, and 16 bases separated the two germline ends. Germline CDR1 and CDR2: LNHDA and SQIVND (reference sequence). This CDR3 region has 15 residues. The CDR3 DNA reads as TGTGCCAGTAGCAGAGGGGTGGGGCGGACCGGGGAGCTGTTTTTT. It is translated as CASSRGVGRTGELFF.

The chain combines TRBV15 with TRBJ2-3; TRBD1 aligns across 8 bases. This CDR3 has 19 amino acids. Looked up from germline, CDR1 is LNHNV and CDR2 is YYDKDF (reference sequence). V lost 0 bases, J lost 4 bases, and 15 bases stayed unmatched. The DNA for the CDR3 is TGTGCCACCAGCAGAGATCTAGTCAAGGCAGGGGGCGCATCAGATACGCAGTATTTT. Its protein product is CATSRDLVKAGGASDTQYF.

This rearrangement joins TRBV5-1 to TRBJ1-2; D remains unclear. V shed 1 base and J shed 4 bases, with 11 bases lying between them. The CDR3 consists of 14 residues. Germline values: CDR1 SGHRS, CDR2 YFSETQ. The CDR3 DNA reads as TGCGCCAGCAGCTTGACCAACTCGGGCTATGGCTACACCTTC. This translates into CASSLTNSGYGYTF.

This chain links TRBV7-2 with TRBJ1-1; D is unclear. Germline values: CDR1 SGHTA, CDR2 FQGNSA. The CDR3 loop spans 12 amino acids. V gave up 3 bases and J gave up 6 bases, with 8 bases separating them. The CDR3 sequence is CASSFSRAEAFF. The CDR3 DNA sequence: TGTGCCAGCAGCTTTAGTCGGGCTGAAGCTTTCTTT. The full variable domain, in which reference TRBV7-2 and TRBJ1-1 provide the parts outside the CDR3, is GAGVSQSPSNKVTEKGKDVELRCDPISGHTALYWYRQSLGQGLEFLIYFQGNSAPDKSGLPSDRFSAERTGGSVSTLTIQRTQQEDSAVYLCASSFSRAEAFFGQGTRLTVV.

The chain recombines TRBV3-1 (or the pseudogene TRBV3-2) with TRBJ1-6, with 7 bases that match TRBD1. CDR1 and CDR2 from the germline V gene are LGHDT and YNNKEL (reference sequence). J gave up 8 bases and V 1 base, and 5 bases lay outside the gene matches. The CDR3 length is 15 residues. The chain's CDR3 is CASSQGQGEYSPLHF. CDR3 sequence (DNA): TGTGCCAGCAGCCAAGGGCAGGGGGAGTATTCACCCCTCCACTTT.

The CDR3 sequence is CATSDSSRFYGYTF. In DNA, the CDR3 is TGTGCCACCAGTGATTCTAGCCGATTCTATGGCTACACCTTC. The J gene is TRBJ1-2, the V gene TRBV24-1; D not certain. Trimming cost V 2 bases and J 4 bases, with 10 bases left between them. The CDR3 sequence is 14 residues long. Germline V gives CDR1 KGHDR, CDR2 SFDVKD.

The chain joins TRBV20-1 to TRBJ2-4; no firm D call. Germline assignment: CDR1 DFQATT and CDR2 SNEGSKA (reference sequence). The CDR3 consists of 15 residues. Trimming cost V 3 bases and J 0 bases, with 12 bases left between them. The CDR3 region is CSASGDSQAKNIQYF. In nucleotides, the CDR3 is TGCAGTGCTAGTGGAGACTCCCAAGCCAAAAACATTCAGTACTTC.

The chain employs TRBV10-3 and TRBJ1-3; D possibly corresponds to TRBD1 (6 bases). The CDR3 extends over 19 amino acids. Germline loops: CDR1 ENHRY, CDR2 SYGVKD. V lost 2 bases and J 1 base, leaving 21 bases between the germline ends. The CDR3 DNA reads TGTGCCATCAGTGAGAACGGGGGCAGAGGGGCTTTTTCTGGAAACACCATATATTTT. This translates into CAISENGGRGAFSGNTIYF.

The genes are TRBV7-9 and TRBJ1-2; weak D call: TRBD1 (5 bases). The CDR3 length is 13 residues. V lost 5 bases and J 3 bases, leaving 10 bases between the germline ends. The V gene's germline CDR1 is SEHNR and CDR2 FQNEAQ (reference sequence). As DNA, the CDR3 is TGTGCCAGCAGCGTGGGGGTTGACTATGGCTACACCTTC. Its translation is CASSVGVDYGYTF.

The chain links TRBV29-1 to TRBJ1-1, with D possibly being TRBD1 (5 bases). V dropped 5 bases and J dropped 7 bases, with 11 bases sitting between them. The CDR3 has 11 amino acids. The germline V gene has CDR1 SQVTM and CDR2 ANQGSEA. CDR3 amino acids: CSVRTQVEAFF. In DNA form, the CDR3 reads TGCAGCGTTAGAACACAGGTTGAAGCTTTCTTT.

This CDR3 reads CAISAGREQNQPQHF. The CDR3 region has the DNA TGTGCCATCAGTGCAGGCAGGGAGCAGAATCAGCCCCAGCATTTT. This chain connects TRBV10-3 to TRBJ1-5; possibly TRBD1 for D (5 bases). The V and J ends lost 4 bases and 4 bases respectively, with 14 bases between them. Germline V gene data show CDR1 as ENHRY and CDR2 as SYGVKD. The CDR3 covers 15 residues.

The gene calls are TRBV6-2 or TRBV6-3 and TRBJ2-5; 9 nucleotides agree with TRBD2. Trimming removed 2 bases from V and 5 bases from J; junction bases left unmatched: 6. CDR3 size: 15 residues. Germline CDR1 reads MNHEY; CDR2 reads SVGEGT. CDR3 DNA: TGTGCCAGCAGTTACCAGGCGGGGGGGCGTGAGACCCAGTACTTC. The encoded protein is CASSYQAGGRETQYF.

The chain combines TRBV5-4 with TRBJ2-3; the D gene could be TRBD1 or TRBD2 (5 bases each). V lost 4 bases and J lost 0, with 21 bases in between. The CDR3 has 18 residues. Germline CDR1 reads SGHNT; CDR2 reads YYREEE (reference sequence). The chain's CDR3 is CASSLVLLGGTSTDTQYF. CDR3 DNA: TGTGCCAGCAGCCTCGTTCTCCTTGGGGGAACTAGCACAGATACGCAGTATTTT.

The chain combines TRBV7-2 with TRBJ1-1; D is uncertain. With 0 bases removed from V and 1 base from J, the gap between germline ends came to 3 bases. CDR1 and CDR2 (germline): SGHTA, FQGNSA. The CDR3 sequence is 13 residues long. The CDR3 protein is CASSLAANTEAFF. CDR3 coding DNA: TGTGCCAGCAGCTTAGCGGCGAACACTGAAGCTTTCTTT. Filled out from reference TRBV7-2 and TRBJ1-1, the complete variable domain reads GAGVSQSPSNKVTEKGKDVELRCDPISGHTALYWYRQSLGQGLEFLIYFQGNSAPDKSGLPSDRFSAERTGGSVSTLTIQRTQQEDSAVYLCASSLAANTEAFFGQGTRLTVV.

A single count supports this clone. The chain carries TRBV5-1 and TRBJ1-1, with 8 bases identical to TRBD1. Looked up from germline, CDR1 is SGHRS and CDR2 is YFSETQ. This CDR3 has 13 residues. V lost 4 bases to trimming and J lost 5 bases; unmatched junction nucleotides: 4. The CDR3 DNA reads as TGCGCCAGCAGCAAACAGGGGGGGACTGAAGCTTTCTTT. This translates into CASSKQGGTEAFF.

J is TRBJ1-5 and V is TRBV27; 11 positions agree with TRBD1. Losses at the gene ends were 6 bases for V and 4 bases for J; bases not matched to a gene: 5. Germline V gives CDR1 MNHEY, CDR2 SMNVEV (reference sequence). The CDR3 is 15 residues long. This CDR3 is CASRAGQGDNQPQHF. CDR3 coding DNA: TGTGCCAGCAGGGCGGGACAGGGGGATAATCAGCCCCAGCATTTT.